These T cell receptor beta chains were read from a single sample in a study of CD8+ T cells in alopecia areata. The protocol was immunoSEQ multiplex PCR, while the TCRdb copy is restricted to in-frame clones and leaves out a portion. The sample records roughly 100,000 clones, roughly 53% being singletons. Sequences were obtained from CD4+ T cells sorted from blood. The receptor set was obtained from a human donor in good health. CDR3s include the opening cysteine and the closing phenylalanine or tryptophan. D genes are given only for firm matches. The size of a clone is reported for some rows only, either as once, few or many, or as a class for expanded clones.

J,D,size,V,CDR3,DNA
TRBJ2-1,TRBD1,.,TRBV18,CASSPRGTVNEQFF,TGTGCCAGCTCACCAAGAGGGACAGTCAATGAGCAGTTCTTC
TRBJ2-6,.,once,TRBV5-8,CASSFSSGANVLTF,TGTGCCAGCAGCTTTAGCTCTGGGGCCAACGTCCTGACTTTC
TRBJ2-3,.,once,TRBV27,CASSLSRVRTDTQYF,TGTGCCAGCAGTTTATCTCGGGTTCGCACAGATACGCAGTATTTT
TRBJ2-5,.,few,TRBV18,CASSPRQVRETQYF,TGTGCCAGCTCACCACGTCAGGTCCGGGAGACCCAGTACTTC
TRBJ2-3,TRBD2,few,TRBV27,CASSLRAGGLLFDTQYF,TGTGCCAGCAGTTTACGGGCGGGGGGGCTTCTTTTCGATACGCAGTATTTT
TRBJ2-5,TRBD1,.,TRBV5-4,CASSRRQGREETQYF,TGTGCCAGCAGCAGAAGACAGGGAAGGGAAGAGACCCAGTACTTC
TRBJ2-4,TRBD1,.,TRBV14,CASSQFGTGAKNIQYF,TGTGCCAGCAGCCAATTCGGGACAGGGGCCAAAAACATTCAGTACTTC
TRBJ1-2,.,few,TRBV29-1,CSVDGVSAGRRYGYTF,TGCAGCGTTGACGGGGTATCGGCAGGGCGCCGCTATGGCTACACCTTC
TRBJ2-1,TRBD1,.,TRBV5-1,CASSLGQGHNEQFF,TGCGCCAGCAGCTTGGGACAGGGCCACAATGAGCAGTTCTTC
TRBJ2-3,.,.,TRBV4-1,CASSLSRGVGHKDTQYF,TGCGCCAGCAGCCTTAGTAGGGGGGTCGGGCACAAAGATACGCAGTATTTT
TRBJ2-5,TRBD1,once,TRBV4-3,CASSPRQGAEETQYF,TGCGCCAGCAGCCCGCGACAGGGGGCGGAAGAGACCCAGTACTTC
TRBJ2-1,TRBD1,.,TRBV11-1,CASSLTTGTGGYNEQFF,TGTGCCAGCAGCTTAACTACCGGGACAGGGGGTTACAATGAGCAGTTCTTC
TRBJ1-5,.,.,TRBV30,CAWSAQTNQPQHF,TGTGCCTGGAGTGCGCAGACCAATCAGCCCCAGCATTTT
TRBJ2-5,TRBD1,many,TRBV29-1,CSVEDDSRTGRGETQYF,TGCAGCGTTGAAGATGACTCCAGGACAGGACGAGGAGAGACCCAGTACTTC
TRBJ2-1,TRBD1,few,TRBV5-6,CASSPTGTGAYNEQFF,TGTGCCAGCAGCCCGACCGGGACAGGGGCCTACAATGAGCAGTTCTTC
TRBJ1-2,.,.,TRBV7-9,CASSLAGSEQRGYTF,TGTGCCAGCAGCTTAGCAGGGTCCGAGCAGCGTGGCTACACCTTC
TRBJ2-4,.,few,TRBV30,CAWSVSVLAKNIQYF,TGTGCCTGGAGTGTATCAGTCCTAGCCAAAAACATTCAGTACTTC
TRBJ2-5,TRBD2,few,TRBV4-3,CASSQDLAAGGRQETQYF,TGCGCCAGCAGCCAAGATCTTGCCGCGGGGGGGCGGCAAGAGACCCAGTACTTC
TRBJ2-3,.,.,TRBV7-2,CASSLKAPGDTQYF,TGTGCCAGCAGCCTCAAGGCCCCAGGAGATACGCAGTATTTT
TRBJ2-3,.,once,TRBV13,CASSLRGGPKGTDTQYF,TGTGCCAGCAGCTTAAGGGGAGGCCCTAAAGGCACAGATACGCAGTATTTT
TRBJ2-1,.,.,TRBV9,CASSLDTLYNEQFF,TGTGCCAGCAGCCTAGACACCCTCTACAATGAGCAGTTCTTC
TRBJ1-5,.,once,TRBV5-1,CASSLLGTSNQPQHF,TGCGCCAGCAGCTTGTTAGGGACTAGCAATCAGCCCCAGCATTTT
TRBJ1-6,.,few,TRBV29-1,CSVEAGTYSSYNSPLHF,TGCAGCGTTGAGGCAGGGACCTATAGCTCCTATAATTCACCCCTCCACTTT
TRBJ2-5,TRBD2,.,TRBV7-2,CASSLEGRLAGVETQYF,TGTGCCAGCAGCTTAGAAGGTCGGCTAGCGGGGGTAGAGACCCAGTACTTC
TRBJ1-1,.,.,TRBV5-4,CASSRDVRDTEAFF,TGTGCCAGCAGCCGCGATGTAAGAGACACTGAAGCTTTCTTT
TRBJ1-2,.,few,TRBV29-1,CSVEEWGYTF,TGCAGCGTTGAAGAATGGGGCTACACCTTC
TRBJ2-3,.,.,TRBV13,CASSSLPNTQYF,TGTGCCAGCAGCTCGCTACCCAATACGCAGTATTTT
TRBJ2-7,TRBD1,.,TRBV25-1,CAGGGQGGYEQYF,TGTGCCGGGGGTGGACAGGGAGGCTACGAGCAGTACTTC
TRBJ2-4,TRBD1,.,TRBV28,CASSLFRQGSAKNIQYF,TGTGCCAGCAGTTTATTTAGACAGGGCAGCGCCAAAAACATTCAGTACTTC
TRBJ2-2,.,.,TRBV5-1,CASSLAPGVSTGELFF,TGCGCCAGCAGCTTGGCCCCGGGGGTGAGCACCGGGGAGCTGTTTTTT
TRBJ2-1,TRBD1,.,TRBV29-1,CSGRDRGTYNEQFF,TGCAGCGGCCGGGACAGGGGGACCTACAATGAGCAGTTCTTC
TRBJ1-2,.,.,TRBV30,CAWSRAAYGYTF,TGTGCCTGGAGTCGGGCTGCTTATGGCTACACCTTC
TRBJ1-1,TRBD1,.,TRBV29-1,CSVATGASTSAFF,TGCAGCGTTGCTACAGGGGCCTCAACTAGTGCTTTCTTT
TRBJ1-2,TRBD1,.,TRBV30,CAWRTGQGYHYGYTF,TGTGCCTGGAGAACGGGACAGGGCTACCACTATGGCTACACCTTC
TRBJ2-3,TRBD1,.,TRBV29-1,CSVEDRTGTDTQYF,TGCAGCGTTGAAGACCGGACAGGTACAGATACGCAGTATTTT
TRBJ2-1,.,.,TRBV18,CASSPRMGGTPSYNEQFF,TGTGCCAGCTCACCTCGAATGGGGGGAACTCCCTCCTACAATGAGCAGTTCTTC
TRBJ2-3,.,.,TRBV11-2,CASSRGTGSTDTQYF,TGCGCCAGCAGCCGAGGGACGGGAAGCACAGATACGCAGTATTTT
TRBJ2-5,.,.,TRBV29-1,CSARDNRETQYF,TGCAGCGCGCGGGACAACCGGGAGACCCAGTACTTC
TRBJ1-2,.,.,TRBV30,CAWKPGPGGYTF,TGTGCCTGGAAACCGGGGCCTGGTGGCTACACCTTC
TRBJ2-7,.,.,TRBV29-1,CSAEGWGEQYF,TGCAGCGCTGAGGGTTGGGGCGAGCAGTACTTC
TRBJ2-4,TRBD1,few,TRBV5-1,CASSFLPTGGVGQNIQYF,TGCGCCAGCAGCTTCCTACCTACAGGGGGCGTCGGTCAAAACATTCAGTACTTC
TRBJ2-3,.,.,TRBV7-9,CASSFRLEDTQYF,TGTGCCAGCAGCTTCAGACTAGAAGATACGCAGTATTTT
TRBJ1-1,.,.,TRBV29-1,CSARGPGMNTEAFF,TGCAGCGCCCGGGGGCCGGGAATGAACACTGAAGCTTTCTTT
TRBJ2-7,.,once,TRBV4-3,CASSQDLGRGGEQYF,TGCGCCAGCAGCCAAGATCTTGGAAGGGGGGGCGAGCAGTACTTC
TRBJ1-1,.,.,TRBV30,CAWSVQTNTEAFF,TGTGCCTGGAGTGTACAGACGAACACTGAAGCTTTCTTT
TRBJ1-1,.,.,TRBV2,CASSRGLNTEAFF,TGTGCCAGCAGCAGGGGCCTGAACACTGAAGCTTTCTTT
TRBJ1-6,.,.,TRBV7-2,CASSLVSGGLRSYNSPLHF,TGTGCCAGCAGCTTAGTATCCGGGGGCCTACGCTCCTATAATTCACCCCTCCACTTT
TRBJ2-5,.,.,TRBV5-1,CASSLGGAGGSETQYF,TGCGCCAGCAGCTTAGGCGGGGCAGGGGGTTCGGAGACCCAGTACTTC
TRBJ2-2,.,.,TRBV7-9,CASSWTYTGELFF,TGTGCCAGCAGCTGGACGTACACCGGGGAGCTGTTTTTT
TRBJ1-5,.,.,TRBV7-3,CASSGPRGPYSNQPQHF,TGTGCCAGCAGCGGCCCACGGGGGCCATATAGCAATCAGCCCCAGCATTTT
TRBJ2-3,TRBD1,.,TRBV5-1,CASSPRRQGSTDTQYF,TGCGCCAGCAGCCCACGACGACAGGGGAGCACAGATACGCAGTATTTT
TRBJ2-3,.,.,TRBV29-1,CSESGELRSDTQYF,TGCAGCGAATCGGGGGAGCTCCGATCAGATACGCAGTATTTT
TRBJ1-1,.,.,TRBV29-1,CSVDKGGAAFF,TGCAGCGTGGACAAAGGGGGGGCAGCTTTCTTT
TRBJ1-2,.,.,TRBV20-1,CSVSGGRGYTF,TGCAGTGTCAGCGGGGGCCGTGGCTACACCTTC